This T cell receptor (beta chain) was sequenced in a study of molecular identifiers for immune sequencing clone quantification. This CDR3 comprises 17 residues. The germline V gene encodes CDR1 MGHRA and CDR2 YSYEKL. Of note for this clonotype: Since a much larger clone is just one base distant, this may be a read error.

Using its own MiXCR run on the PCR reads, TCRdb lists one record per CDR3 protein. The data show some 97,000 distinct CDR3 sequences, with 35% to 40% seen just once and 4% to 5% held by the top ten. This sequence originates from a human donor in good health. Some libraries in this study had Jurkat cell RNA spiked in. The genes are TRBV4-1 and TRBJ2-7; 12 bases line up with TRBD2. Sequenced: naive CD8+ T cells from blood, with Jurkat cell RNA spiked in. Subset of the sample: FACS-sorted CD8+CD4-CCR7+CD45RA+ naive T cells. The CDR3 spells CASGQSTSGRISYEQYF. DNA for the CDR3: TGCGCCAGCGGCCAAAGTACTAGCGGGAGGATCTCCTACGAGCAGTACTTC.